This T cell receptor beta chain was captured in a study of cytomegalovirus exposure and HLA in healthy donors. Vbeta (60) and Jbeta (13) primers were used in the PCR. Assay used: immunoSEQ multiplex PCR; TCRdb lists only in-frame clones, some missing. The sample contains some 51,000 clones, 77% of which appear only once. Germline V lookup: CDR1 MDHEN, CDR2 SYDVKM. With 5 bases removed from V and 0 bases from J, the gap between germline ends came to 13 bases. CDR3 length: 16 amino acids. Broader study findings: Cytomegalovirus status, reportedly, was diagnosed with high specificity and sensitivity by the classifier. A later analysis showed TCR association rates differing by HLA locus, peaking at DRB1 and lowest at HLA-C.

As concerns this clone: Antigen unknown.

The clonotype comes from a female donor in good health and CMV-seronegative. V usage is TRBV28 and J usage is TRBJ1-4, with D possibly being TRBD1 (5 bases). Sequencing was carried out using PBMCs. CDR3 amino acids: CASSTPAGPTNEKLFF. The CDR3 DNA follows: TGTGCCAGCAGTACCCCCGCAGGGCCAACTAATGAAAAACTGTTTTTT.